Reported below is one T cell receptor beta chain. Its antigen is currently unknown. CDR1 and CDR2 (germline): MDHEN, SYDVKM. V gave up 3 bases and J gave up 4 bases, with 15 bases separating them. The CDR3 extends over 15 amino acids. Libraries were prepared by immunoSEQ multiplex PCR; TCRdb keeps only in-frame clonotypes and omits some of them. Here the sample spans over 200,000 clones, over 75% being singletons. The source of the sample is a study of cytomegalovirus exposure and HLA in healthy donors. Findings of the study overall: In a later analysis, first-cohort TCR clusters were found to tend to co-occur in the approximately 120 validation repertoires. The study recorded 164 TCR beta chains that were cytomegalovirus-associated. Reports described diagnosis of cytomegalovirus status by the classifier as highly specific and sensitive. While the bulk of TCR sequences proved rare, some public TCRs turned up in many donors.

The chain has TRBV28 and TRBJ1-1; D may be TRBD1 (5 bases). The receptor was derived from a woman aged 18-29 years in good health and CMV-seropositive. The sequenced sample consisted of PBMCs. This chain's CDR3 is CASSFPGHPTTEAFF. The DNA for the CDR3 is TGTGCCAGCAGTTTTCCCGGACACCCTACCACTGAAGCTTTCTTT.